These T cell receptor beta chains were read from a single sample in a study of blood T cell repertoires in COVID-19. Clones were read by immunoSEQ multiplex PCR, and TCRdb kept only the in-frame ones, dropping some. The sample yields under 400,000 clones, 88% seen once. The sequencing sample was made of PBMCs or T cells enriched from blood (not recorded which). The receptors here all came from a woman in her 30s who had been exposed to COVID-19. Both conserved end residues are part of each CDR3. D genes are given only for firm matches. For some rows the clone size is stated as once, few or many, or as a class when expanded; others skip it.

size,V,D,J,DNA,CDR3
-,TRBV4-2,TRBD2,TRBJ2-3,TGTGCCAGCAGCCAAGATCGGGTAGCGGGAGGTCCAGATACGCAGTATTTT,CASSQDRVAGGPDTQYF
-,TRBV2,-,TRBJ1-2,TGTGCCAGCTTAACACGACAGCTCAACTATGGCTACACCTTC,CASLTRQLNYGYTF
-,TRBV10-3,-,TRBJ1-6,TGTGCCATCAGTGAGAACAGGGACAATTCACCCCTCCACTTT,CAISENRDNSPLHF
once,TRBV6-4,-,TRBJ2-2,TGTGAGAGGGCCGGGGAGCTGTTTTTT,CERAGELFF
-,TRBV19,TRBD2,TRBJ2-1,TGTGCCAGTAGTCCCAGTGGGCTAGCGGGAGTTGGTGAGCAGTTCTTC,CASSPSGLAGVGEQFF
-,TRBV28,TRBD1,TRBJ2-1,TGTGCCAGCAGTCCCGGGACAGGGTCCTACAATGAGCAGTTCTTC,CASSPGTGSYNEQFF
-,TRBV2,TRBD1,TRBJ2-7,TGTGCCAGCAAAGGACAGGGCCCCACTTACGAGCAGTACTTC,CASKGQGPTYEQYF
-,TRBV11-3,TRBD2,TRBJ2-2,TGTGCCAGCAGCAGCCGGTGGCTAGCGGGAGAGGGCGGGGAGCTGTTTTTT,CASSSRWLAGEGGELFF
-,TRBV18,TRBD2,TRBJ2-7,TGTGCCAGCTCACAGCCGCAGTGGGAGGGCGAGCAGTACTTC,CASSQPQWEGEQYF
-,TRBV7-9,-,TRBJ1-2,TGTGCCAGCAGCCAGGACAGCTCTATGCGGGGCTACACCTTC,CASSQDSSMRGYTF
-,TRBV19,TRBD1,TRBJ1-2,TGTGCCAGTAGTATAGTAGGGGGCGTCTATGGCTACACCTTC,CASSIVGGVYGYTF
once,TRBV11-3,-,TRBJ2-7,TGTGCCAGCAGCCCCCGAGGACAAGCCTCCTACGAGCAGTACTTC,CASSPRGQASYEQYF